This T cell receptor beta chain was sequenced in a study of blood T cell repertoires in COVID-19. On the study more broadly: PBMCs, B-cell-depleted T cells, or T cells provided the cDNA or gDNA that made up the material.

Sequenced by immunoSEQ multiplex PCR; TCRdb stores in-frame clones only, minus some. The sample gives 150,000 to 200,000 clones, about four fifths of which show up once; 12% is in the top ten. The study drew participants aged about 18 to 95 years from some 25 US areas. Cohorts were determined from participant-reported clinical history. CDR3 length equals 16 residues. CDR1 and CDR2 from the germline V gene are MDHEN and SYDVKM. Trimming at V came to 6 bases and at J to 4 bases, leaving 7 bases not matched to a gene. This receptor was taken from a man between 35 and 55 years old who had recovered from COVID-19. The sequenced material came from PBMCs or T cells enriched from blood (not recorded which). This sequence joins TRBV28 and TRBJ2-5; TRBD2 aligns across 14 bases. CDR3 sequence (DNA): TGTGCCAGCAGCCACGGGACTAGCGGGAGCTTAGAGACCCAGTACTTC. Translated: CASSHGTSGSLETQYF. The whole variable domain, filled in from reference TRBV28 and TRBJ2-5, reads DVKVTQSSRYLVKRTGEKVFLECVQDMDHENMFWYRQDPGLGLRLIYFSYDVKMKEKGDIPEGYSVSREKKERFSLILESASTNQTSMYLCASSHGTSGSLETQYFGPGTRLLVL.